Listed below are T cell receptor beta chains from one sample, sequenced in a study of blood T cell repertoires in COVID-19. Sequencing used immunoSEQ multiplex PCR; TCRdb keeps in-frame clones, though not all of them. The table records more than 250,000 clones, 87% of them present only once. Sample: PBMCs or T cells enriched from blood (not recorded which). These receptor sequences come from a young woman who had recovered from COVID-19. Each CDR3 is given with its conserved first and last residue. Each record gives: V gene, D gene, clone size, J gene, CDR3 DNA, CDR3 protein. The D gene is left open where the match is weak. Clone size, where shown, is once, few, many, or a class for clones that have expanded.

v_gene: TRBV14; d_gene: NA; abundance: NA; j_gene: TRBJ1-1; CDR3nt: TGTGCCAGCAGCCAGCGGACTGAAGCTTTCTTT; CDR3aa: CASSQRTEAFF
v_gene: TRBV30; d_gene: NA; abundance: NA; j_gene: TRBJ2-1; CDR3nt: TGTGCCTGGAGTGGGACTAGGGGGAATGAGCAGTTCTTC; CDR3aa: CAWSGTRGNEQFF
v_gene: TRBV4-2; d_gene: NA; abundance: NA; j_gene: TRBJ2-1; CDR3nt: TGTGCCAGCAGCCAAGGTTTCGGGGGACGCTACAATGAGCAGTTCTTC; CDR3aa: CASSQGFGGRYNEQFF
v_gene: TRBV7-8; d_gene: NA; abundance: NA; j_gene: TRBJ1-1; CDR3nt: TGTGCCAGCAGCTTATCGTACACTGAAGCTTTCTTT; CDR3aa: CASSLSYTEAFF
v_gene: TRBV10-3; d_gene: NA; abundance: NA; j_gene: TRBJ2-7; CDR3nt: TGTGCCAGCGGGACAGAACTTCCCTACGAGCAGTACTTC; CDR3aa: CASGTELPYEQYF
v_gene: TRBV6-4; d_gene: NA; abundance: NA; j_gene: TRBJ2-1; CDR3nt: TGTGCCAGCAGTGAGGGACTGTTGAATGAGCAGTTCTTC; CDR3aa: CASSEGLLNEQFF
v_gene: TRBV4-1; d_gene: NA; abundance: few; j_gene: TRBJ1-3; CDR3nt: TGCGCCAGCAGCCAACGTTCGGTCGTGTCCTCTGGAAACACCATATATTTT; CDR3aa: CASSQRSVVSSGNTIYF
v_gene: TRBV5-5; d_gene: TRBD1; abundance: NA; j_gene: TRBJ2-7; CDR3nt: TGTGCCAGCACCCGGATAGGGGGCGACTACGAGCAGTACTTC; CDR3aa: CASTRIGGDYEQYF
v_gene: TRBV13; d_gene: NA; abundance: NA; j_gene: TRBJ1-3; CDR3nt: TGTGCCAGCAGCTTACGGCGGGGCACTGGAAACACCATATATTTT; CDR3aa: CASSLRRGTGNTIYF
v_gene: TRBV27; d_gene: TRBD2; abundance: NA; j_gene: TRBJ2-3; CDR3nt: TGTGCCAGCAGTTCAACTAGCGGGGGGGGATCTGATACGCAGTATTTT; CDR3aa: CASSSTSGGGSDTQYF
v_gene: TRBV9; d_gene: NA; abundance: NA; j_gene: TRBJ2-5; CDR3nt: TGTGCCAGCAGCGCGAAGACTTATGGGGAGACCCAGTACTTC; CDR3aa: CASSAKTYGETQYF
v_gene: TRBV28; d_gene: NA; abundance: NA; j_gene: TRBJ1-1; CDR3nt: TGTGCCAGCAGTTTTATGGGAGGCACTGAAGCTTTCTTT; CDR3aa: CASSFMGGTEAFF
v_gene: TRBV2; d_gene: NA; abundance: few; j_gene: TRBJ1-5; CDR3nt: TGTGCCAGCAGTCTCAGGGGCGCGGAACAGCCCCAGCATTTT; CDR3aa: CASSLRGAEQPQHF
v_gene: TRBV27; d_gene: NA; abundance: NA; j_gene: TRBJ1-2; CDR3nt: TGTGCCAGCAGTTTGGGGTTTTGGGGGGACTATGGCTACACCTTC; CDR3aa: CASSLGFWGDYGYTF
v_gene: TRBV18; d_gene: TRBD1; abundance: NA; j_gene: TRBJ1-5; CDR3nt: TGTGCCAGCTCGCCCATGACAGGGCCCGATCAGCCCCAGCATTTT; CDR3aa: CASSPMTGPDQPQHF
v_gene: TRBV5-4; d_gene: TRBD1; abundance: NA; j_gene: TRBJ1-3; CDR3nt: TGTGCCAGCAGCTCACAACGCTGGGACAGGGGGGAGGGAAACACCATATATTTT; CDR3aa: CASSSQRWDRGEGNTIYF
v_gene: TRBV10-2; d_gene: NA; abundance: once; j_gene: TRBJ2-5; CDR3nt: TGCGCCAGCAGTAAAGCGACTAGACCAGAGACCCAGTACTTC; CDR3aa: CASSKATRPETQYF
v_gene: TRBV5-6; d_gene: NA; abundance: once; j_gene: TRBJ1-1; CDR3nt: TGTGCCAGCAGCAAGGGAGGGAGGATGAACACTGAAGCTTTCTTT; CDR3aa: CASSKGGRMNTEAFF
v_gene: TRBV5-6; d_gene: NA; abundance: NA; j_gene: TRBJ1-2; CDR3nt: TGTGCCAGCAGCTTGGGACAGGCTAACTATGGCTACACCTTC; CDR3aa: CASSLGQANYGYTF
v_gene: TRBV3-1/TRBV3-2; d_gene: TRBD1; abundance: NA; j_gene: TRBJ1-2; CDR3nt: TGTGCCAGCAGGGACAGGGGCGTTGAGTATGGCTACACCTTC; CDR3aa: CASRDRGVEYGYTF
v_gene: TRBV9; d_gene: TRBD1; abundance: NA; j_gene: TRBJ1-1; CDR3nt: TGTGCCAGCAGCCCCCATGGACAGGTCAACACTGAAGCTTTCTTT; CDR3aa: CASSPHGQVNTEAFF